This entry concerns a single T cell receptor beta chain. The antigen is unknown. The CDR3 runs 16 residues. V lost 8 bases and J lost 3, with 23 bases in between. Germline CDR1 and CDR2: LNHNV and YYDKDF (reference sequence). Data came from immunoSEQ multiplex PCR; TCRdb stores just in-frame clones and leaves some out. The data show fewer than 65,000 clones, with about 90% seen just once and roughly 5.2% held by the top ten. The data are from a study of OX40 agonist ivuxolimab in advanced cancers. Study-level background: The treatment was a fully human IgG2 OX40 agonist, ivuxolimab. Study-wide results and caveats: Certain nonresponders likewise exhibited a low normalized T-cell clonal expansion. Expanded clones tended on average to be more numerous among CD8+ T cells than CD4+.

This TCR came from an adult with an advanced solid tumor such as melanoma, head and neck, liver or kidney cancer. The chain recombines TRBV15 with TRBJ2-7, with D tentatively TRBD1 (7 bases). The sequencing used CD4+ or CD8+ T cells sorted from blood, collected in a trial of the OX40 agonist ivuxolimab. This CDR3 is CATARRDSRTLYEQYF. CDR3 nucleotide sequence: TGTGCCACCGCCAGGAGGGACAGCAGGACCCTCTACGAGCAGTACTTC.